This T cell receptor (beta chain) was recovered during a study of cytomegalovirus exposure and HLA in healthy donors. This table comes from immunoSEQ multiplex PCR, and its TCRdb copy is limited to in-frame clones, with some not included. This table holds about 160,000 clones, about 86% found once. Per the germline V gene, CDR1 is SGHDT and CDR2 is YYEEEE. V lost 2 bases to trimming and J lost 4 bases; unmatched junction nucleotides: 15. The CDR3 covers 19 residues. The chain combines TRBV5-6 with TRBJ2-5, with 12 bases that match TRBD2. This receptor was identified in a woman aged 25 to 39 in good health and CMV-seronegative. The sequencing sample was made of PBMCs. CDR3 region: CASSFPASGGATPPETQYF. The CDR3 DNA reads TGTGCCAGCAGCTTTCCGGCTAGCGGGGGGGCCACCCCTCCAGAGACCCAGTACTTC.